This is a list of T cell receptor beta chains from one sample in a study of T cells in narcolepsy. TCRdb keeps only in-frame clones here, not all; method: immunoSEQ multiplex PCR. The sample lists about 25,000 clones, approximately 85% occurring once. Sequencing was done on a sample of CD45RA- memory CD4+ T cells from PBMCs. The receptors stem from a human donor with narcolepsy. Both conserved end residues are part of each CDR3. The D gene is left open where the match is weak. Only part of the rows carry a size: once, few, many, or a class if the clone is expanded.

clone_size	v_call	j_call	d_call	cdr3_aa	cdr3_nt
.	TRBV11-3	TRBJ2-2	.	CASSLGGDGNGELFF	TGTGCCAGCAGCTTAGGAGGGGATGGTAACGGGGAGCTGTTTTTT
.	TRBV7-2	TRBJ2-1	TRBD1	CASSLRTGNNEQFF	TGTGCCAGCAGCCTCCGGACAGGGAACAATGAGCAGTTCTTC
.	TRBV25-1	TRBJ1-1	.	CASEPLGQNTEAFF	TGTGCCAGCGAACCTTTGGGACAGAACACTGAAGCTTTCTTT
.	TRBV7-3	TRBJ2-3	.	CASSDRGPPDTQYF	TGTGCCAGCAGCGATCGAGGGCCGCCAGATACGCAGTATTTT
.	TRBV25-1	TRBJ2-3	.	CASSDTDSTTDTQYF	TGTGCCAGCAGTGACACGGACAGCACAACAGATACGCAGTATTTT
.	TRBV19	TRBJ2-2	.	CASSIFTGELFF	TGTGCCAGTAGTATCTTCACCGGGGAGCTGTTTTTT
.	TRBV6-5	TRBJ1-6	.	CASTIEPGMNSPLHF	TGTGCCAGCACCATTGAACCGGGAATGAATTCACCCCTCCACTTT
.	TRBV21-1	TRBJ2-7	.	CASSKLGALTYEQYF	TGTGCCAGCAGCAAACTCGGGGCCTTAACCTACGAGCAGTACTTC
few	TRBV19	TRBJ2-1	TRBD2	CASSTSGRASNEQFF	TGTGCCAGTAGCACTAGCGGGAGGGCCAGTAATGAGCAGTTCTTC
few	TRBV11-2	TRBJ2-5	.	CASSLGGGSQETQYF	TGTGCCAGCAGCCTAGGAGGTGGCAGTCAAGAGACCCAGTACTTC
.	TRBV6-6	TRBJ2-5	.	CASSYPYNTKEQYF	TGTGCCAGCAGTTACCCCTATAATACTAAGGAGCAGTACTTC
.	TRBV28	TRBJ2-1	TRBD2	CASEAGGVNNEQFF	TGTGCCAGTGAAGCGGGGGGGGTTAACAATGAGCAGTTCTTC
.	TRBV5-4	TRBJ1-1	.	CASSLDLANTEAFF	TGTGCCAGCAGCTTGGATTTAGCGAACACTGAAGCTTTCTTT
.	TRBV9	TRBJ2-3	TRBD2	CASSVDSGRDTDTQYF	TGTGCCAGCAGCGTAGACAGCGGGAGAGACACAGATACGCAGTATTTT
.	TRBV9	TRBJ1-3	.	CASSTRSSGNTIYF	TGTGCCAGCAGCACCAGATCCTCTGGAAACACCATATATTTT
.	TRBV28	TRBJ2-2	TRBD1	CASISQGADLNTGELFF	TGTGCCAGCATTTCACAGGGGGCCGACTTAAACACCGGGGAGCTGTTTTTT
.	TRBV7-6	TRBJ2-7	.	CAGSPQDRGEQYF	TGTGCCGGCAGCCCTCAGGACAGAGGCGAGCAGTACTTC
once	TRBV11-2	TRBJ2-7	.	CASSPGRQGSDEQYF	TGTGCCAGCAGCCCGGGCAGGCAGGGTTCGGACGAGCAGTACTTC
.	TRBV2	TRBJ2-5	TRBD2	CASSPPLSGSGGTETQYF	TGTGCCAGCAGCCCACCGCTATCGGGGAGCGGGGGGACGGAGACCCAGTACTTC
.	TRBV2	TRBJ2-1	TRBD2	CASSLKVAGGENNEQFF	TGTGCCAGCAGTCTGAAGGTAGCGGGAGGAGAAAACAATGAGCAGTTCTTC
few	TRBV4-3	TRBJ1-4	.	CASSQGLGGVNEKLFF	TGCGCCAGCAGCCAAGGGCTCGGGGGAGTTAATGAAAAACTGTTTTTT
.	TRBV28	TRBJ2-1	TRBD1	CASSFARTGNYNEQFF	TGTGCCAGCAGTTTCGCCCGGACAGGGAACTACAATGAGCAGTTCTTC
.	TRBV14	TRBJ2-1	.	CASSQALPVSSYNEQFF	TGTGCCAGCAGCCAAGCACTACCAGTTAGCTCCTACAATGAGCAGTTCTTC
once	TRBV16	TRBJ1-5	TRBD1	CASSPGTGNQPQHF	TGTGCCAGCAGCCCCGGGACAGGGAATCAGCCCCAGCATTTT
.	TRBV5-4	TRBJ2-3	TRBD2	CASSSSSGRSPDTQYF	TGTGCCAGCAGCTCTTCTAGCGGGAGATCCCCAGATACGCAGTATTTT
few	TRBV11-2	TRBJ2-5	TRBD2	CASSPPRAGQETQYF	TGTGCCAGCAGCCCCCCGCGAGCGGGGCAAGAGACCCAGTACTTC
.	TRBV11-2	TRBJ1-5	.	CASSSIGGVQPQHF	TGTGCCAGCAGCTCTATTGGGGGGGTTCAGCCCCAGCATTTT
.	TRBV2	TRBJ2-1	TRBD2	CASSSGGRNEQFF	TGTGCCAGCTCTAGCGGAGGGAGGAATGAGCAGTTCTTC
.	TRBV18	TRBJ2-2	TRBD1	CASSATRDRAYTGELFF	TGTGCCAGCTCAGCGACCCGGGACAGGGCATACACCGGGGAGCTGTTTTTT
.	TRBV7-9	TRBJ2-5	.	CASSLGRRGEETQYF	TGTGCCAGCAGCTTAGGTCGTAGAGGGGAAGAGACCCAGTACTTC
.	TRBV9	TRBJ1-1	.	CASSEGTQPLSDNTEAFF	TGTGCCAGCAGCGAGGGAACGCAACCCCTTTCTGACAACACTGAAGCTTTCTTT